This is a list of T cell receptor beta chains from one sample in a study of blood T cell repertoires in COVID-19. Sequenced by immunoSEQ multiplex PCR; TCRdb stores in-frame clones only, minus some. Here the sample spans 95,000 to 150,000 clones, 82% being singletons. Material for sequencing was peripheral blood. The source of these receptors is an older woman with acute or convalescent COVID-19. CDR3s include the opening cysteine and the closing phenylalanine or tryptophan. D genes are given only for firm matches. Clone sizes are given selectively: once, few, many, or a class where the clone is expanded.

V	D	size	J	DNA	CDR3
TRBV7-9	NA	NA	TRBJ1-1	TGTGCCAGCAGCCAAGGACAGATGAACACTGAAGCTTTCTTT	CASSQGQMNTEAFF
TRBV7-8	TRBD2	once	TRBJ2-1	TGTGCCAGCAGCTTAGTGTGGTCTAGCGGGGGGAATGAGCAGTTCTTC	CASSLVWSSGGNEQFF
TRBV7-9	NA	NA	TRBJ1-3	TGTGCCAGCAGCCTCCAGGAAGCGGCAAACACCATATATTTT	CASSLQEAANTIYF
TRBV6-2/TRBV6-3	NA	NA	TRBJ2-2	TGTGCCAGCAGCCCTATGGCGGGATTTAACACCGGGGAGCTGTTTTTT	CASSPMAGFNTGELFF
TRBV19	TRBD2	NA	TRBJ2-5	TGTGCCAGTAGTATGGGGACTAGCAGTGCAGGGATGGAGACCCAGTACTTC	CASSMGTSSAGMETQYF
TRBV30	TRBD1	NA	TRBJ1-3	TGTGCCTGGAGCCGGGACAGGACCCCCTCTGGAAACACCATATATTTT	CAWSRDRTPSGNTIYF
TRBV5-1	NA	NA	TRBJ1-2	TGCGCCAGCAGCTTCGGGGGAGGGTATCGGGATGGCTACACCTTC	CASSFGGGYRDGYTF
TRBV5-4	NA	NA	TRBJ2-3	TGTGCCAGCAGCTTGGCGGGGGAGCTAGATACGCAGTATTTT	CASSLAGELDTQYF
TRBV7-9	NA	once	TRBJ1-1	TGTGCCAGCAGCTTTGGAGGGAACACTGAAGCTTTCTTT	CASSFGGNTEAFF
TRBV3-1/TRBV3-2	NA	few	TRBJ2-1	TGTGCCAGCAGCCCGGGCCAGGGAAAAAATGAGCAGTTCTTC	CASSPGQGKNEQFF
TRBV3-1/TRBV3-2	NA	NA	TRBJ1-2	TGTGCCAGCAGCCCTACAGAAAACTATGGCTACACCTTC	CASSPTENYGYTF
TRBV12-3/TRBV12-4	NA	NA	TRBJ2-5	TGTGCCAGCAGTTTTGGTCGGGAAGAGACCCAGTACTTC	CASSFGREETQYF
TRBV19	TRBD1	NA	TRBJ1-6	TGTGCCAGTAGTTTACGACAGGGTGAAAATTCACCCCTCCACTTT	CASSLRQGENSPLHF
TRBV5-1	NA	NA	TRBJ1-5	TGCGCCAGCAGCTCAGGCGTCAATCAGCCCCAGCATTTT	CASSSGVNQPQHF
TRBV3-1/TRBV3-2	TRBD1	NA	TRBJ2-5	TGTGCCAGCAGCTCAGGGACAGTCCAAGAGACCCAGTACTTC	CASSSGTVQETQYF
TRBV9	TRBD1	NA	TRBJ1-2	TGTGCCAGCAGCGGGTTAATCGGACAGGGGAGTGGCTACACCTTC	CASSGLIGQGSGYTF